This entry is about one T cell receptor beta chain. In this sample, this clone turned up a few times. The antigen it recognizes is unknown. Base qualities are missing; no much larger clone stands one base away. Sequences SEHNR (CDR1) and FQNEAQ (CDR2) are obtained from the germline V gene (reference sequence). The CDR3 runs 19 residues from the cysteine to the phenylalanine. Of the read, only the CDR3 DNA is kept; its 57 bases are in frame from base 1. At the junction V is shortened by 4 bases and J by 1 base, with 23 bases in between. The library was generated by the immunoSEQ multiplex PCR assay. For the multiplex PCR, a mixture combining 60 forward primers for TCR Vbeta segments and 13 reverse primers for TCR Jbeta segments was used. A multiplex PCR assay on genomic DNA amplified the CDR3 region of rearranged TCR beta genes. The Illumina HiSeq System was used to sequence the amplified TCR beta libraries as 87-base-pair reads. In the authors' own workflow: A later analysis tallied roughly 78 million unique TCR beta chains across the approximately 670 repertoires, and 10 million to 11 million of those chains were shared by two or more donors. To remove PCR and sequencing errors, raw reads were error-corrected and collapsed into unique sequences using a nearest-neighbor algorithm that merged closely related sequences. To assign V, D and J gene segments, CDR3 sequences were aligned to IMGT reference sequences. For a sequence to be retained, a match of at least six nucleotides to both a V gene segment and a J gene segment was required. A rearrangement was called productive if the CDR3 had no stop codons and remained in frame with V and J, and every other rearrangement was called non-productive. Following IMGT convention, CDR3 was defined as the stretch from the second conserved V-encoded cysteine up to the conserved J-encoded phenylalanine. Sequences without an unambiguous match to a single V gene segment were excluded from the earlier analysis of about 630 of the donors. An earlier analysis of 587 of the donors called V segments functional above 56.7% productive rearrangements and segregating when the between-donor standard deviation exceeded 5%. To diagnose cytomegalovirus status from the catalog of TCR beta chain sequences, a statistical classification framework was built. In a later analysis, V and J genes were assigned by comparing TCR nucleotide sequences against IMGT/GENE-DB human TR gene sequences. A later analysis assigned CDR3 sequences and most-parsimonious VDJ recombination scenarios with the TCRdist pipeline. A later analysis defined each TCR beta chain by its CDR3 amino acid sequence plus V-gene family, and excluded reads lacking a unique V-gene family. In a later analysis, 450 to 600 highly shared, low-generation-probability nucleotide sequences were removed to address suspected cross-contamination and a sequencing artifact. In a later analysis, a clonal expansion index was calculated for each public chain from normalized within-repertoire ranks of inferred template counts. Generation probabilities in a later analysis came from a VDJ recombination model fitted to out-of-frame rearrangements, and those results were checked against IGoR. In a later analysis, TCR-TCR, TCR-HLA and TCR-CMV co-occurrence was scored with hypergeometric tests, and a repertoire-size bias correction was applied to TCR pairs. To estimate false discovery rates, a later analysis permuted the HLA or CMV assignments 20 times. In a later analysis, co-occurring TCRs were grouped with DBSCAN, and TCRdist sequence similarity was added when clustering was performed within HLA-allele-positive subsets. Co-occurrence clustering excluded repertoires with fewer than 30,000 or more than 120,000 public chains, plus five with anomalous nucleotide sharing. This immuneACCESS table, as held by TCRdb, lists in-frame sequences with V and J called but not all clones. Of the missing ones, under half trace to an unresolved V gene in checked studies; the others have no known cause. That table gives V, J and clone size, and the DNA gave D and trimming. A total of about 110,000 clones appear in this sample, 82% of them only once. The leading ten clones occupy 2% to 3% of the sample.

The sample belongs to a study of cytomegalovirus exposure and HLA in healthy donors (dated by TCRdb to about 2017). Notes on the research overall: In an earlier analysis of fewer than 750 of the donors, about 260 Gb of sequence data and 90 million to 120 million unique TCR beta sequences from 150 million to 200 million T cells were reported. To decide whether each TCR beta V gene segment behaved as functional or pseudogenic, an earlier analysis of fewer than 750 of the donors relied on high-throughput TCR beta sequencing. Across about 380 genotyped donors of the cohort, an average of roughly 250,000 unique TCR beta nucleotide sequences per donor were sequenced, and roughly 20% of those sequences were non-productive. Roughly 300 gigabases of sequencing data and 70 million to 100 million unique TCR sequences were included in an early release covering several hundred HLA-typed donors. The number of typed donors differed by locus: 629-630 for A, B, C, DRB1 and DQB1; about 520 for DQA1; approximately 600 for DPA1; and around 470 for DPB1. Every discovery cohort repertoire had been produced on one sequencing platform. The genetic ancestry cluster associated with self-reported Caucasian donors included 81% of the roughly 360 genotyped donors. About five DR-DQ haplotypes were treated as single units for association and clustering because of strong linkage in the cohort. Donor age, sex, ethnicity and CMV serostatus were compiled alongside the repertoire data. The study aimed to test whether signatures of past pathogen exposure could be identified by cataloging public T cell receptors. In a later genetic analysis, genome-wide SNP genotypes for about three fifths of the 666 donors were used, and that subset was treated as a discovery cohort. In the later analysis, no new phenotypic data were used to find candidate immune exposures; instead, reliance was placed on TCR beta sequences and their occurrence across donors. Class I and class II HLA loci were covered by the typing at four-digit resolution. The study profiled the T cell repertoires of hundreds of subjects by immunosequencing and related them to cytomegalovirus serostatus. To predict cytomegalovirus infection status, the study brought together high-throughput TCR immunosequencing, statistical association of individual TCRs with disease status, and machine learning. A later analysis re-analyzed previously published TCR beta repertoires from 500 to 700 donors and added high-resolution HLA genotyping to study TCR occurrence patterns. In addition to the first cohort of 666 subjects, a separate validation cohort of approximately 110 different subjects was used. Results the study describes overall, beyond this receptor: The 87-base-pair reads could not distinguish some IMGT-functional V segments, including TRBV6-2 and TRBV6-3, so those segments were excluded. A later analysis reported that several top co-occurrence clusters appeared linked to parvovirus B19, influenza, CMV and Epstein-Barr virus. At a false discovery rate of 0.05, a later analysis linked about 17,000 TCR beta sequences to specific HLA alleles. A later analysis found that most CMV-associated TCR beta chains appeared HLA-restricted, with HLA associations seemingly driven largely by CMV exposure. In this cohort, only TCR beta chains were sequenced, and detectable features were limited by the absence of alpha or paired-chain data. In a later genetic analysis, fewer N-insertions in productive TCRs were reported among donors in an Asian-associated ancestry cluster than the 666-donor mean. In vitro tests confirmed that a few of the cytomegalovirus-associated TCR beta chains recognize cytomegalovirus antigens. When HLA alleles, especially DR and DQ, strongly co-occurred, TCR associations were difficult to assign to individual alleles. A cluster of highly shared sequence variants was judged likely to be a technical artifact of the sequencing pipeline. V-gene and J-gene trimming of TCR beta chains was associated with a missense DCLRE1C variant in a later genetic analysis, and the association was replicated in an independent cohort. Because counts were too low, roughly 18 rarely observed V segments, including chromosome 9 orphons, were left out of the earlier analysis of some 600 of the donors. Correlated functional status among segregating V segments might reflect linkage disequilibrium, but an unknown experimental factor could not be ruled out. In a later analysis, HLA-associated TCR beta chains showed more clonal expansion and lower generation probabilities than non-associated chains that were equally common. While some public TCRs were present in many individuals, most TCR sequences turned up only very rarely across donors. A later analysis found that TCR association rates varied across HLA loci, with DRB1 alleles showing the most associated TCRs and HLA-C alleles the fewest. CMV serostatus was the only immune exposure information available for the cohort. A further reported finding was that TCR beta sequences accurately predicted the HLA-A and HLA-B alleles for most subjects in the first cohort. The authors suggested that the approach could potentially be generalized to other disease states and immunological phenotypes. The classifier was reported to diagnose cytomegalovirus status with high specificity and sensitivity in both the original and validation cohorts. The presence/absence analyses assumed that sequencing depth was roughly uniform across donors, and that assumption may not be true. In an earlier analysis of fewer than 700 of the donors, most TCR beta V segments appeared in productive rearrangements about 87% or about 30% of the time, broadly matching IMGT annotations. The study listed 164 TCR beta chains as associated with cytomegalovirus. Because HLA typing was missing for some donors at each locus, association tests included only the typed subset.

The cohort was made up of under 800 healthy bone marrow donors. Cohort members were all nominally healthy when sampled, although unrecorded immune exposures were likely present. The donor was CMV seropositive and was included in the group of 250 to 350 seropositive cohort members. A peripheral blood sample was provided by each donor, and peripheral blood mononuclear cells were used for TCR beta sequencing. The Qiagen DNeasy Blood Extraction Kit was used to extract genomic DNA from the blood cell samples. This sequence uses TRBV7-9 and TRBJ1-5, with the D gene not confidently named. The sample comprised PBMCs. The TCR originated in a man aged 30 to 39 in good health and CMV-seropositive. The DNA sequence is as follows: TGTGCCAGCAGCTCTAGCGCATATTCTACAGATACAAGCAATCAGCCCCAGCATTTT. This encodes CASSSSAYSTDTSNQPQHF.